These 3 T cell receptor beta chains originate from one sample sequenced in a study of breast tumors, draining lymph nodes, adjacent tissues. TCRdb processed the multiplex PCR reads anew with MiXCR; each CDR3 protein has one entry. This table holds approximately 230,000 distinct CDR3 sequences, 30% to 35% found once. Axillary draining lymph nodes of breast cancer patients supplied the node samples. Sequenced input: axillary lymph node tissue. The receptors were gathered from a female donor with breast cancer. Some clones in this sample may be carry-over from other donors' samples.

This clonotype was observed at least ten times. The rearrangement links TRBV20-1 to TRBJ2-7, with TRBD2 identical over 9 bases. The CDR3 consists of 16 residues. Looked up from germline, CDR1 is DFQATT and CDR2 is SNEGSKA (reference sequence). Germline trimming cut 0 bases from V and 1 base from J; bases unmatched to any gene: 7. CDR3 sequence: CSARDPRTSASYEQYF. DNA of the CDR3: TGCAGTGCTAGAGATCCCCGGACTAGCGCGTCCTACGAGCAGTACTTC.

This clonotype was found many times. The chain links TRBV5-1 to TRBJ1-6, with TRBD1 as a possible D gene (6 bases). CDR3 length: 14 amino acids. Germline V CDR1 and CDR2: SGHRS, YFSETQ. V lost 4 bases and J lost 10, with 15 bases in between. CDR3 loop: CASSMNRVSSPLHF. Written as DNA, the CDR3 is TGCGCCAGCAGCATGAACAGGGTATCCTCACCCCTCCACTTT.

This clonotype was detected a few times. The chain is built from TRBV11-1 and TRBJ2-1, with TRBD2 identical over 11 bases. This CDR3 comprises 15 residues. Germline CDR1 and CDR2: SGHAT and FQDESV (reference sequence). Trimming removed 1 base from V and 7 bases from J; junction bases left unmatched: 3. The CDR3 nucleotides read TGTGCCAGCAGCTTAGTTAGCGGGGGGGGGAATGAGCAGTTCTTC. It yields the protein CASSLVSGGGNEQFF.